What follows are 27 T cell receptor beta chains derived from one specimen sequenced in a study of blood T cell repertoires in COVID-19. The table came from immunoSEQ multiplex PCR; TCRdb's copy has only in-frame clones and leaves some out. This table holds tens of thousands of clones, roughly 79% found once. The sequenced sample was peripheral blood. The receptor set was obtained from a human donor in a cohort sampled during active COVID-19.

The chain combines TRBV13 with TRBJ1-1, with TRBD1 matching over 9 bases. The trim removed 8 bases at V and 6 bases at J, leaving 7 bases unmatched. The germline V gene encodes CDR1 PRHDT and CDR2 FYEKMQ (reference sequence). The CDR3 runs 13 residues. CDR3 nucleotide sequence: TGTGCCAGCGTCCGGGGACAGGGAGCTGAAGCTTTCTTT. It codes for CASVRGQGAEAFF.

DNA of the CDR3: TGTGCCAGCAGCCCGACTGCCTCCTACAATGAGCAGTTCTTC. This codes for CASSPTASYNEQFF. V usage is TRBV9 and J usage is TRBJ2-1, with D unresolved. Germline V gene sequence: CDR1 SGDLS, CDR2 YYNGEE. The V gene lost 4 bases and the J gene lost 0 bases, with 8 bases spanning the gap. The CDR3 contains 14 residues.

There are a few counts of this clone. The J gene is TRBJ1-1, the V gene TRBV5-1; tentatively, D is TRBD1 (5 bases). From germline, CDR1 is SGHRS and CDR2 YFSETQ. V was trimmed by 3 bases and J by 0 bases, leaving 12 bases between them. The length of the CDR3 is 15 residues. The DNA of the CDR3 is TGCGCCAGCAGCTCGCAGGGCACAGTGAACACTGAAGCTTTCTTT. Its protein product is CASSSQGTVNTEAFF.

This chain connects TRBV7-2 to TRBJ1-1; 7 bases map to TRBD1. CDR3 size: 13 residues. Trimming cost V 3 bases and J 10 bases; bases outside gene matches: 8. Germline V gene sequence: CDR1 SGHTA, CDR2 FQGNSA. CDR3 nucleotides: TGTGCCAGCAGCTTGAGACAGGGTGGGGGAGCTTTCTTT. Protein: CASSLRQGGGAFF.

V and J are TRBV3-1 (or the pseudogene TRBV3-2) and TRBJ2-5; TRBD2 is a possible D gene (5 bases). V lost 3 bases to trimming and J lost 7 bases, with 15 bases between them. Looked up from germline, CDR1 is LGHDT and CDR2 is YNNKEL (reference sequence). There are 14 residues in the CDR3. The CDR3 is CASSQDAGSWTQYF. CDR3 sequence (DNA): TGTGCCAGCAGCCAGGACGCGGGTAGTTGGACCCAGTACTTC.

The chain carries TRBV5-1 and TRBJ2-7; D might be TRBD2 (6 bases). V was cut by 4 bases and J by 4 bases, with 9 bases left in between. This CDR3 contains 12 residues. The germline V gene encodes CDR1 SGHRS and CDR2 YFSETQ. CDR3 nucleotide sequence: TGCGCCAGCAGCCCGGAGGGATACGAGCAGTACTTC. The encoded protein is CASSPEGYEQYF.

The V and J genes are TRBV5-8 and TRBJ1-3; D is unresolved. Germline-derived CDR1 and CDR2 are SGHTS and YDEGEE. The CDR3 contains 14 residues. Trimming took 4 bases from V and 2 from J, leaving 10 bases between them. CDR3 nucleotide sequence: TGTGCCAGCAGCCCCAACCTACCTGGAAACACCATATATTTT. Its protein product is CASSPNLPGNTIYF.

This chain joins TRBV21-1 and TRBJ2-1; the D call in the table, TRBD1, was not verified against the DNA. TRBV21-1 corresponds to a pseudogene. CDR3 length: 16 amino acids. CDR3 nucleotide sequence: TGTGCCAGCAGCAAAGGTACAGGGGGCGGTCGGGGTGAGCAGTTCTTC. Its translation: CASSKGTGGGRGEQFF.

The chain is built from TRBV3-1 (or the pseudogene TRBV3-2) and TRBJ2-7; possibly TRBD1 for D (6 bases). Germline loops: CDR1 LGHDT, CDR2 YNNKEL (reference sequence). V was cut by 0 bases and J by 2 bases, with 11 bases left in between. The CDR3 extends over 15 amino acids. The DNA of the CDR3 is TGTGCCAGCAGCCAAGAAGTATCAGGGGCCTACGAGCAGTACTTC. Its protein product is CASSQEVSGAYEQYF.

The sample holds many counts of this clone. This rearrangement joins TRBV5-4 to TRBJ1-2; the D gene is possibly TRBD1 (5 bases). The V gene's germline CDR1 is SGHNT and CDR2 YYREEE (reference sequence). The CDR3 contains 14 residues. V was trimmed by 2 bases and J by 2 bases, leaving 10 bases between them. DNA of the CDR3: TGTGCCAGCAGCTTCTTTGGGGGGAACTATGGCTACACCTTC. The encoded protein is CASSFFGGNYGYTF.

The CDR3: CASSYSENTGELFF. The CDR3 region has the DNA TGTGCCAGCAGTTACAGCGAAAACACCGGGGAGCTGTTTTTT. The chain uses TRBV6-2 or TRBV6-3 and TRBJ2-2; D is ambiguous. Trimming removed 2 bases from V and 2 bases from J, with 6 bases in between. CDR1 and CDR2 (germline): MNHEY, SVGEGT. The CDR3 extends over 14 amino acids.

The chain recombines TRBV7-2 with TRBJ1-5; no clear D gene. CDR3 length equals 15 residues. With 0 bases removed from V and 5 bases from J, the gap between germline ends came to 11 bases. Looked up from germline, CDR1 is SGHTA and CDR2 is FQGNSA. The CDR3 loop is CTSSLAFTADQPQHF. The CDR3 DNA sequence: TGTACCAGCAGCTTAGCTTTTACGGCGGATCAGCCCCAGCATTTT.

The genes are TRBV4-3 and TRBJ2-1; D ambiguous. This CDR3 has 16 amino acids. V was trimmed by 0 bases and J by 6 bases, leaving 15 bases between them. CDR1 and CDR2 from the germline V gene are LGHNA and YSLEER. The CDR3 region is CASSQDRTVGLNEQFF. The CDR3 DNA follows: TGCGCCAGCAGCCAAGATCGAACAGTAGGCCTCAATGAGCAGTTCTTC.

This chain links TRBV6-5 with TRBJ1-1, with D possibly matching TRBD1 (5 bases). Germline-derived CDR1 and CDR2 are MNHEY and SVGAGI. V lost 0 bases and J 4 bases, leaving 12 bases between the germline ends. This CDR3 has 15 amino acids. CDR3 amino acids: CASSYSSGLGTEAFF. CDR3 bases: TGTGCCAGCAGTTACTCGTCAGGGTTGGGCACTGAAGCTTTCTTT.

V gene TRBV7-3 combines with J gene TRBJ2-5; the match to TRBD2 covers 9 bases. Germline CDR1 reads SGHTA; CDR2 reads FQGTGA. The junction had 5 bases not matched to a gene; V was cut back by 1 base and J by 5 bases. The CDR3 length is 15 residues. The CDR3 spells CASSLNSGRGETQYF. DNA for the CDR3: TGTGCCAGCAGCTTAAATAGCGGGAGAGGCGAGACCCAGTACTTC. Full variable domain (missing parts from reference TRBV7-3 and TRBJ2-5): GAGVSQTPSNKVTEKGKYVELRCDPISGHTALYWYRQSLGQGPEFLIYFQGTGAADDSGLPNDRFFAVRPEGSVSTLKIQRTERGDSAVYLCASSLNSGRGETQYFGPGTRLLVL.

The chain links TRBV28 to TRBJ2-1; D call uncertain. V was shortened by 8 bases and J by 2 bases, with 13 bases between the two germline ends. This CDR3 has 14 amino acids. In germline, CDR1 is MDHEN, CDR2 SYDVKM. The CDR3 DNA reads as TGTGCCAGCGAAGTGGCAACCCCCTACAATGAGCAGTTCTTC. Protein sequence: CASEVATPYNEQFF. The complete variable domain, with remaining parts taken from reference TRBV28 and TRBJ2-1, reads DVKVTQSSRYLVKRTGEKVFLECVQDMDHENMFWYRQDPGLGLRLIYFSYDVKMKEKGDIPEGYSVSREKKERFSLILESASTNQTSMYLCASEVATPYNEQFFGPGTRLTVL.

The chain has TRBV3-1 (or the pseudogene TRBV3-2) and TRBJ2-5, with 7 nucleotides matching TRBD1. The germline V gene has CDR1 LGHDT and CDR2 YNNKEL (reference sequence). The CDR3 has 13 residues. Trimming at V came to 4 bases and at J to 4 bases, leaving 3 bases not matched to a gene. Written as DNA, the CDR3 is TGTGCCAGCAGCCTCAACAGGGGAGAGACCCAGTACTTC. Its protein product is CASSLNRGETQYF.

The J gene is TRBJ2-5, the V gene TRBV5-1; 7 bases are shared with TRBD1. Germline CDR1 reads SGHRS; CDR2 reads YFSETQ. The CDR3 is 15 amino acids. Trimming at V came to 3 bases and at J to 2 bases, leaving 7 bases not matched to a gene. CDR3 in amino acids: CASSSDRVGQETQYF. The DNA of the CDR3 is TGCGCCAGCAGCTCTGACAGGGTGGGGCAAGAGACCCAGTACTTC.

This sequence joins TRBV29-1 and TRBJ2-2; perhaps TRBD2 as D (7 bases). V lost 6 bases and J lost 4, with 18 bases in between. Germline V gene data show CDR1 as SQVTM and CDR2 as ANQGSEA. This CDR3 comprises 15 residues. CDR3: CSVGFGGAATGELFF. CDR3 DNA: TGCAGCGTCGGTTTTGGGGGGGCTGCCACCGGGGAGCTGTTTTTT.

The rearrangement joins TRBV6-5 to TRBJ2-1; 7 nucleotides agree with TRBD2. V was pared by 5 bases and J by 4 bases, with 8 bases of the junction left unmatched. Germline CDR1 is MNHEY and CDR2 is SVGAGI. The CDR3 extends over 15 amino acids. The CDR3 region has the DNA TGTGCCAGCAGTCTTACCCCCGGGAGGTACAATGAGCAGTTCTTC. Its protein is CASSLTPGRYNEQFF.

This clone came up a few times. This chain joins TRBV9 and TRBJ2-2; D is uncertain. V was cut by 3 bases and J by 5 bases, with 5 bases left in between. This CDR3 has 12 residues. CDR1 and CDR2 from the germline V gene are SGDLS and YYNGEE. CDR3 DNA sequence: TGTGCCAGCAGCGCGACTACCGGGGAGCTGTTTTTT. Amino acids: CASSATTGELFF.

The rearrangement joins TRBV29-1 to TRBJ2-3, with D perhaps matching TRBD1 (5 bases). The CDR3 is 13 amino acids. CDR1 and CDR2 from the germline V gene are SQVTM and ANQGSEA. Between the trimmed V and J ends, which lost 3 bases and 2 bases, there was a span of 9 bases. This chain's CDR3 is CSVDLTATDTQYF. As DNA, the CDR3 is TGCAGCGTTGACCTGACAGCCACAGATACGCAGTATTTT.

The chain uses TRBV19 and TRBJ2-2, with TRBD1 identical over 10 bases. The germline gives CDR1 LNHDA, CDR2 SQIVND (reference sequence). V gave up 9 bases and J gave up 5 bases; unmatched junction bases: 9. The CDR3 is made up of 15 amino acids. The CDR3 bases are TGTGCCAGCGCCGGGACAGGGGTTTCGACCGGGGAGCTGTTTTTT. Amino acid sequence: CASAGTGVSTGELFF.

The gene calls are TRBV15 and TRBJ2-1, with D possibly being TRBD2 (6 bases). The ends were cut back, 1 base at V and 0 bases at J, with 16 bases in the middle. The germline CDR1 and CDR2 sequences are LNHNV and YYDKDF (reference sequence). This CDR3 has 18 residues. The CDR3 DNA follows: TGTGCCACCAGCAGAGCGGCGGGACCCGGCCTCTCCTACAATGAGCAGTTCTTC. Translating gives CATSRAAGPGLSYNEQFF.

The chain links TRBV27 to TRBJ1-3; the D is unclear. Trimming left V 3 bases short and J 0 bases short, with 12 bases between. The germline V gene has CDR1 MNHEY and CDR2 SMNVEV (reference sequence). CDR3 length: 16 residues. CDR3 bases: TGTGCCAGCAGTTTGGAGCCCCCCTCCTCTGGAAACACCATATATTTT. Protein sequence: CASSLEPPSSGNTIYF.

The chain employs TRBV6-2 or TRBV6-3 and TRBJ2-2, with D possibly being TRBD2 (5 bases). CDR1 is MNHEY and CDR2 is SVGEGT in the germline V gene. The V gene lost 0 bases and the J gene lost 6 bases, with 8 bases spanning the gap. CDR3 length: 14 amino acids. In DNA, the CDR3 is TGTGCCAGCAGTTACTCGCCCGGGGCCGGGGAGCTGTTTTTT. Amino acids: CASSYSPGAGELFF.

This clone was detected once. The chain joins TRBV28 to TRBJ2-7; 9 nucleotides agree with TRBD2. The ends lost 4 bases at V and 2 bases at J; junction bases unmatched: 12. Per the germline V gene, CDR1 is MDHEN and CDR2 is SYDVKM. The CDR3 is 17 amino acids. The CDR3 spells CASSSPRIVAGAYEQYF. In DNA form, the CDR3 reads TGTGCCAGCAGTTCCCCCCGTATCGTAGCGGGAGCCTACGAGCAGTACTTC.